The 21 T cell receptor beta chains below come from one sample, sequenced in a study of lung T cells in sarcoidosis with Löfgren's syndrome. TCRdb reprocessed the reads via MiXCR and lists one record per CDR3 protein. This table has about 63,000 distinct CDR3 sequences, 21% appearing once. Material: CD4+ T cells from PBMCs. The receptors stem from a human donor with sarcoidosis (Löfgren's syndrome or another form), or a control subject (not recorded which).

This clonotype was counted between two and nine times. The gene calls are TRBV5-4 and TRBJ2-1; D perhaps matches TRBD2 (7 bases). The CDR3 consists of 16 residues. Trimming removed 2 bases from V and 4 bases from J, with 16 bases in between. From germline, CDR1 is SGHNT and CDR2 YYREEE (reference sequence). Here the CDR3 DNA reads TGTGCCAGCAGCTTTGGGGGGGCTAGCGATTACAATGAGCAGTTCTTC. Protein sequence: CASSFGGASDYNEQFF.

The V call is TRBV3-1, the J call TRBJ1-2, with a tentative D call TRBD1 (5 bases). CDR3 length: 15 amino acids. With 5 bases removed from V and 8 bases from J, the gap between germline ends came to 21 bases. The germline V gene encodes CDR1 LGHDT and CDR2 YNNKEL (reference sequence). The CDR3 DNA reads as TGTGCCAGCAGCGACCAGGGAACCATCCCTGCGGGCTACACCTTC. Residues: CASSDQGTIPAGYTF. Complete variable domain (other parts from reference TRBV3-1 and TRBJ1-2): DTAVSQTPKYLVTQMGNDKSIKCEQNLGHDTMYWYKQDSKKFLKIMFSYNNKELIINETVPNRFSPKSPDKAHLNLHINSLELGDSAVYFCASSDQGTIPAGYTFGSGTRLTVV.

The chain carries TRBV7-6 and TRBJ1-2, with 11 bases fitting TRBD1. The CDR3 contains 14 residues. Germline V CDR1 and CDR2: SGHVS, FNYEAQ. Losses at the gene ends were 5 bases for V and 7 bases for J; bases not matched to a gene: 6. The CDR3 here is CASSPTGTGGGYTF. CDR3 nucleotide sequence: TGTGCCAGCAGCCCAACCGGGACAGGGGGTGGCTACACCTTC.

This clonotype was detected only once. The chain links TRBV30 to TRBJ1-5; D unclear. V lost 2 bases and J lost 4, with 9 bases in between. Germline loops: CDR1 GTSNPN, CDR2 SVGIG (reference sequence). This CDR3 is 13 amino acids long. CDR3 in amino acids: CAWSWPENQPQHF. The CDR3 nucleotides read TGTGCCTGGAGTTGGCCCGAGAATCAGCCCCAGCATTTT.

This chain joins TRBV11-3 and TRBJ2-5; D not certain. V was clipped by 7 bases and J by 3 bases, with 12 bases between them. The length of the CDR3 is 13 residues. The germline V gene encodes CDR1 SGHNT and CDR2 YENEEA. The CDR3 reads CASTSHSEETQYF. The CDR3 nucleotides read TGTGCCAGCACCTCGCACAGCGAAGAGACCCAGTACTTC.

This chain links TRBV11-2 with TRBJ2-3; 10 bases are a match to TRBD1. Germline-derived CDR1 and CDR2 are SGHAT and FQNNGV. The CDR3 length is 13 residues. V was clipped by 5 bases and J by 5 bases; unmatched bases: 1. In nucleotides, the CDR3 is TGTGCCAGCAGCGACAGGGGGCTAGATACGCAGTATTTT. Translating gives CASSDRGLDTQYF. The full variable domain, rest sourced from reference TRBV11-2 and TRBJ2-3, is EAGVAQSPRYKIIEKRQSVAFWCNPISGHATLYWYQQILGQGPKLLIQFQNNGVVDDSQLPKDRFSAERLKGVDSTLKIQPAKLEDSAVYLCASSDRGLDTQYFGPGTRLTVL.

Of note for this clonotype: Possible read error: a much larger clone is one base away. The chain joins TRBV6-6 to TRBJ2-5; 12 bases align to TRBD2. This CDR3 has 17 residues. Losses at the gene ends were 7 bases for V and 5 bases for J; bases not matched to a gene: 14. Germline V gene lookup returns CDR1 MNHNY and CDR2 SVGAGI (reference sequence). The CDR3 region is CASISEASGRASETQYF. The CDR3 DNA follows: TGTGCCAGCATTAGTGAGGCTAGCGGGAGGGCCTCGGAGACCCAGTACTTC.

The chain employs TRBV20-1 and TRBJ2-3; 8 nucleotides line up with TRBD1. V shed 5 bases and J 4 bases; nucleotides not matched to a gene: 8. The CDR3 runs 14 residues. Germline assignment: CDR1 DFQATT and CDR2 SNEGSKA (reference sequence). The CDR3 bases are TGCAGTGCTTGGCAGGGGGCTAATGCAGATACGCAGTATTTT. Amino acids: CSAWQGANADTQYF.

The chain couples TRBV12-3 or TRBV12-4 to TRBJ1-1; D might be TRBD1 (6 bases). The CDR3 extends over 15 amino acids. Trimming left V 5 bases short and J 2 bases short, with 15 bases between. The CDR3 loop reads CASSRYGGANTEAFF. DNA for the CDR3: TGTGCCAGCAGTAGATACGGGGGGGCCAACACTGAAGCTTTCTTT.

The sample holds many counts of this clonotype. The chain joins TRBV28 to TRBJ1-2; D is uncertain. The CDR3 is made up of 14 amino acids. CDR1 and CDR2 (germline): MDHEN, SYDVKM. Trimming removed 4 bases at V and 2 bases at J, with 11 bases between. CDR3: CASSSVDLNYGYTF. The CDR3 DNA follows: TGTGCCAGCAGTTCCGTGGACCTAAACTATGGCTACACCTTC.

The chain combines TRBV5-1 with TRBJ1-5; the D is unclear. This CDR3 region has 16 residues. Germline V gene sequence: CDR1 SGHRS, CDR2 YFSETQ. With 4 bases removed from V and 2 bases from J, the gap between germline ends came to 16 bases. CDR3 in amino acids: CASSLGPRRGNQPQHF. The CDR3 region has the DNA TGCGCCAGCAGCCTGGGCCCACGGAGGGGCAATCAGCCCCAGCATTTT.

The chain uses TRBV19 and TRBJ2-2; TRBD1 matches at 9 bases. Germline V gene data show CDR1 as LNHDA and CDR2 as SQIVND (reference sequence). J lost 7 bases, V lost 2 bases, and 5 bases had no gene match. The CDR3 totals 15 residues. The chain's CDR3 is CASSIRTGAVGELFF. CDR3 coding DNA: TGTGCCAGTAGTATACGGACAGGGGCCGTCGGGGAGCTGTTTTTT.

In its sample, this clonotype was seen many times. This chain uses TRBV28 with TRBJ2-4; 9 bases agree with TRBD1. The V gene end was trimmed by 5 bases and the J gene end by 13 bases; junction bases not matched to a gene: 9. The V gene's germline CDR1 is MDHEN and CDR2 SYDVKM. The CDR3 has 13 amino acids. CDR3 sequence: CASSPHGTGFQYF. The CDR3 nucleotides read TGTGCCAGCAGTCCCCACGGGACAGGGTTCCAGTACTTC.

This clonotype was counted ten times or more. J is TRBJ2-7 and V is TRBV6-6; TRBD1 might be the D (5 bases). The CDR3 spans 15 residues. V was trimmed by 2 bases and J by 4 bases, leaving 15 bases between them. Germline CDR1 MNHNY, CDR2 SVGAGI (reference sequence). CDR3 region: CASSYPQGNGYEQYF. CDR3 DNA sequence: TGTGCCAGCAGTTACCCCCAGGGAAATGGTTACGAGCAGTACTTC.

A single count supports this clonotype. This sequence joins TRBV20-1 and TRBJ1-1; D uncertain. Trimming stripped 7 bases from V and 1 base from J, with 13 bases between. The CDR3 contains 13 residues. Germline V gene data show CDR1 as DFQATT and CDR2 as SNEGSKA (reference sequence). The CDR3 region is CSVTIGTNTEAFF. As DNA, the CDR3 is TGCAGTGTAACAATAGGTACGAACACTGAAGCTTTCTTT.

Comments on this clonotype: A much larger clone sits a single nucleotide away, making a read error possible. The rearrangement joins TRBV28 to TRBJ2-7; D remains unclear. Germline loops: CDR1 MDHEN, CDR2 SYDVKM. Trimming left V 1 base short and J 8 bases short, with 12 bases between. CDR3 length: 13 amino acids. CDR3 in amino acids: CASSLSTTWKQYF. The CDR3 coding sequence is TGTGCCAGCAGTTTATCTACGACATGGAAGCAGTACTTC.

This clonotype occurred once. It is unclear where the CDR3 begins or ends on the DNA, so no DNA is shown, and the CDR3 is as TCRdb lists it. The chain combines TRBV5-6 with TRBJ2-5; the D call TRBD1 from the table was never checked on the DNA. The CDR3 adds up to 13 amino acids, both ends counted. Germline V CDR1 and CDR2: SGHDT, YYEEEE. CDR3 sequence: CASTFRGRETQYF.

This clonotype came up many times. This chain joins TRBV7-2 and TRBJ2-5, with 7 nucleotides matching TRBD2. This CDR3 region has 14 residues. The germline gives CDR1 SGHTA, CDR2 FQGNSA. The trim removed 6 bases at V and 3 bases at J, leaving 7 bases unmatched. The CDR3 nucleotides are TGTGCCAGCAGTCGTACTAGCGTTAAAGAGACCCAGTACTTC. Translation: CASSRTSVKETQYF.

The chain has TRBV7-9 and TRBJ1-1; 7 bases match TRBD1. The junction had 3 bases not matched to a gene; V was cut back by 1 base and J by 4 bases. Germline values: CDR1 SEHNR, CDR2 FQNEAQ (reference sequence). The CDR3 extends over 14 amino acids. The CDR3: CASSLVQGTTEAFF. The CDR3 DNA reads as TGTGCCAGCAGCTTAGTACAGGGGACCACTGAAGCTTTCTTT.

This clonotype is categorized as medium-sized. The J gene is TRBJ2-3, the V gene TRBV4-2; TRBD2 aligns across 8 bases. The V segment lost 0 bases and the J segment 1 base; nucleotides outside the gene matches: 6. CDR3 length: 17 amino acids. The germline V gene has CDR1 LGHNA and CDR2 YNFKEQ. This CDR3 reads CASSQDVTTSGTDTQYF. For the CDR3, the DNA is TGTGCCAGCAGCCAAGATGTGACGACTAGCGGCACAGATACGCAGTATTTT.

The J gene is TRBJ1-2, the V gene TRBV29-1; D not resolved. V was clipped by 4 bases and J by 5 bases, with 8 bases between them. In germline, CDR1 is SQVTM, CDR2 ANQGSEA. The CDR3 spans 11 residues. CDR3 sequence: CSVGQTYGYTF. CDR3 nucleotide sequence: TGCAGCGTTGGGCAGACTTATGGCTACACCTTC. Based on the CDR3 plus reference TRBV29-1 and TRBJ1-2, the full variable domain is SAVISQKPSRDICQRGTSLTIQCQVDSQVTMMFWYRQQPGQSLTLIATANQGSEATYESGFVIDKFPISRPNLTFSTLTVSNMSPEDSSIYLCSVGQTYGYTFGSGTRLTVV.